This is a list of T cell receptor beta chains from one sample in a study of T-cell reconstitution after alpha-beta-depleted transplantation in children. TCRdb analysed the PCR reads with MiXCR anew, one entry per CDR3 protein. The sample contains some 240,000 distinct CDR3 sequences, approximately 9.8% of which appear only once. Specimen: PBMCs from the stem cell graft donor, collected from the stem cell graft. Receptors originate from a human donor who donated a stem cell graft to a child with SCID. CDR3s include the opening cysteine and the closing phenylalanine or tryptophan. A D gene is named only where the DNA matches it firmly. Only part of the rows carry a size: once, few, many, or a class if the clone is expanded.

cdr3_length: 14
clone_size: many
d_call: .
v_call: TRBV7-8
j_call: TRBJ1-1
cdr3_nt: TGTGCCAGCAGCTTGGTGGTTACGAACACTGAAGCTTTCTTT
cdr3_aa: CASSLVVTNTEAFF

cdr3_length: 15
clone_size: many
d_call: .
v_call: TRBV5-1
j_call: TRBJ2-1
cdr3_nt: TGCGCCAGCAGCTTCGGGGCCGGGACCAACAATGAGCAGTTCTTC
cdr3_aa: CASSFGAGTNNEQFF

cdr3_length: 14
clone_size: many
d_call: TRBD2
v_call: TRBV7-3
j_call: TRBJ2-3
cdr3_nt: TGTGCCAGCAGCGTGGCGGGGGACTCAGATACGCAGTATTTT
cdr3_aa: CASSVAGDSDTQYF

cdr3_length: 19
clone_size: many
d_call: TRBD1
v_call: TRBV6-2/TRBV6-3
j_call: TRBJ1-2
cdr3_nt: TGTGCCAGCAGCCCCTACGCCCCCCTGACGGGACAGGGGTATTATGGCTACACCTTC
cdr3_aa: CASSPYAPLTGQGYYGYTF

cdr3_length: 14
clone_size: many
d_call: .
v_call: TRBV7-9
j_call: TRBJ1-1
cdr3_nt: TGTGCCAGCAGCTCTCACAGAGGTGTCACTGAAGCTTTCTTT
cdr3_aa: CASSSHRGVTEAFF

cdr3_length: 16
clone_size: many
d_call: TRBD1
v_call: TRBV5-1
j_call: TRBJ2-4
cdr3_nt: TGCGCCAGCAGCGCCGGACAGGCCGCGTCCAAAAACATTCAGTACTTC
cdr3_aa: CASSAGQAASKNIQYF

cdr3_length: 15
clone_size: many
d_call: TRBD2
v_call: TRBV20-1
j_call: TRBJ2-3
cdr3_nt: TGCAGTGCTCCGCCCGCGGGGGGCCCCACAGATACGCAGTATTTT
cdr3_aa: CSAPPAGGPTDTQYF

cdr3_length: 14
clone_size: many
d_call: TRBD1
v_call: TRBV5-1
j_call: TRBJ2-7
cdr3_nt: TGCGCCAGCAGCACGGGACAGGTAACCTACGAGCAGTACTTC
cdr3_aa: CASSTGQVTYEQYF

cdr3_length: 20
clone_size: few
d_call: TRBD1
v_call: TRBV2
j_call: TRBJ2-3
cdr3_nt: TGTGCCAGCAGTGCGAGACCTGACCGGGACAGGGGTTTCGGGACAGATACGCAGTATTTT
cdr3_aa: CASSARPDRDRGFGTDTQYF

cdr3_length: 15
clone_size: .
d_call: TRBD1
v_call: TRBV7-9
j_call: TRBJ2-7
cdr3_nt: TGTGCCAGCAGCTCCGGACAGGGGAAGTACGACGAGCAGTACTTC
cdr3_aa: CASSSGQGKYDEQYF

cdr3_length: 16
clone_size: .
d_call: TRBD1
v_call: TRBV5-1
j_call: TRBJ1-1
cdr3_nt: TGCGCCAGCACAAAGGTGGGACAGGGTCAGGGGACTGAAGCTTTCTTT
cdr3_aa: CASTKVGQGQGTEAFF

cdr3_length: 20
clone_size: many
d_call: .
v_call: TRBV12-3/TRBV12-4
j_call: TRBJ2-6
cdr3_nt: TGTGCCAGCAGTTTTTGGGGCAGGGGTTTAGGGAGTTCTGGGGCCAACGTCCTGACTTTC
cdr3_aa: CASSFWGRGLGSSGANVLTF

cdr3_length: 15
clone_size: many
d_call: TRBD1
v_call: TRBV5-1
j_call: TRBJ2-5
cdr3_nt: TGCGCCAGCAGCATCCCGACAGGGGCGGAAGAGACCCAGTACTTC
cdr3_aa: CASSIPTGAEETQYF

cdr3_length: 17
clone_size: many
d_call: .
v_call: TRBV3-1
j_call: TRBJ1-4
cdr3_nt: TGTGCCAGCAGCCAAGGTGAGACCCGGCGAACTAATGAAAAACTGTTTTTT
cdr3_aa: CASSQGETRRTNEKLFF

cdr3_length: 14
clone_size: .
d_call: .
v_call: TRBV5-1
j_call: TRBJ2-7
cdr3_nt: TGCGCCAGCAGCTTGGTTACCAGATTCTACGAGCAGTACTTC
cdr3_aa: CASSLVTRFYEQYF

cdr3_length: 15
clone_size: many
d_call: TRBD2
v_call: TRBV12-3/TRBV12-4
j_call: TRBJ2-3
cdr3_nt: TGTGCCAGCAGTTTACAACTAGCGGGGGCGGATACGCAGTATTTT
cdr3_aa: CASSLQLAGADTQYF

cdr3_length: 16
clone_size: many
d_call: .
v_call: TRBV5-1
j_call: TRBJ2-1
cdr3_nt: TGCGCCAGCAGCTTGGCCGGGGACCACACCTACAATGAGCAGTTCTTC
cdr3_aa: CASSLAGDHTYNEQFF

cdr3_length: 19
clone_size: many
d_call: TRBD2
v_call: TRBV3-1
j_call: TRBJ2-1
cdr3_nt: TGTGCCAGCAGCCCACATAGCGGGGGGGCGAAATCCGGGAGAAATGAGCAGTTCTTC
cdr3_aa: CASSPHSGGAKSGRNEQFF

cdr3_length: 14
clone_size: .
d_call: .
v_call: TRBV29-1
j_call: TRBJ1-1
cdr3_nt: TGCAGCGTTGAGCGGGGGGCAGGGAACACTGAAGCTTTCTTT
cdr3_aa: CSVERGAGNTEAFF

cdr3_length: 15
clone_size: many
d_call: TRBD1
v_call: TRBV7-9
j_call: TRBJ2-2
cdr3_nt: TGTGCCAGCAGCTTAGAACAGGGGAGCACCGGGGAGCTGTTTTTT
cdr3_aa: CASSLEQGSTGELFF

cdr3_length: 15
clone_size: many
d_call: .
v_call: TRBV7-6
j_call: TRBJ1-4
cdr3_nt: TGTGCCAGCAGCCCCGGGGTGGGAAAAGGACAAAAACTGTTTTTT
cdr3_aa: CASSPGVGKGQKLFF

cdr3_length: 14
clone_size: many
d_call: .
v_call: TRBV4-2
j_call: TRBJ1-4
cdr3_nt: TGTGCCAGCAGCCAAGATCCCGTGGGCGAAAAATTGTTTTTT
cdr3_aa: CASSQDPVGEKLFF

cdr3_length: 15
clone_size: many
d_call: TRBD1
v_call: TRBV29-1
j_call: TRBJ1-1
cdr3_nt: TGCAGCTCTTTCCAGCCAGGACAGGGGGGGACTGAAGCTTTCTTT
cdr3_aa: CSSFQPGQGGTEAFF

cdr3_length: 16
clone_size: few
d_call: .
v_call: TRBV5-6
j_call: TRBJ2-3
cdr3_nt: TGTGCCAGCAGCTTGGTTCGTCAGGTCAGCACAGATACGCAGTATTTT
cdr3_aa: CASSLVRQVSTDTQYF

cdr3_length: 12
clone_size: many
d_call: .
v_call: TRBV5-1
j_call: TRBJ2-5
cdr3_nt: TGCGCCAGCAGCCGACCCCAAGAGACCCAGTACTTC
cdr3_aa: CASSRPQETQYF

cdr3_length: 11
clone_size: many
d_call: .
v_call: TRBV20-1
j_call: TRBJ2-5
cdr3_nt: TGCAGTGCTACCCTGAGGGAGACCCAGTACTTC
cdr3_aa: CSATLRETQYF

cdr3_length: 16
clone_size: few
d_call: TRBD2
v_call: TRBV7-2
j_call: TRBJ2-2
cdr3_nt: TGTGCCAGCAGCTTAATGGGCGGGGGGAACACCGGGGAGCTGTTTTTT
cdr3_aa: CASSLMGGGNTGELFF

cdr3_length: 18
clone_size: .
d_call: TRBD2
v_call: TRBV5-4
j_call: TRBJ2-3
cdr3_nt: TGTGCCAGCAGCTTGGCGACGATAGCGGGGGCCAACACAGATACGCAGTATTTT
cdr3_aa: CASSLATIAGANTDTQYF

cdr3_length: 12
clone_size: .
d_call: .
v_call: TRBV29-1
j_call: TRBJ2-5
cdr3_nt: TGCAGCGTTGTCGGGCTAGCGGAGACCCAGTACTTC
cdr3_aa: CSVVGLAETQYF

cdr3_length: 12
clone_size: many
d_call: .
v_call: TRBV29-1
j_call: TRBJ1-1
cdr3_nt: TGCAGCGTTTTCTCGGGGCCTGGCGTAGCTTTCTTT
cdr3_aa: CSVFSGPGVAFF

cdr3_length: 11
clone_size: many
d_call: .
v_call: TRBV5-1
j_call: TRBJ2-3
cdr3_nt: TGCGCCAGCAGCCCGGACAGAACGCAGTATTTT
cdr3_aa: CASSPDRTQYF

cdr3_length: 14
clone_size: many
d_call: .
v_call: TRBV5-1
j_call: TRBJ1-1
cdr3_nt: TGCGCCAGCAGCTTGTCACAAACGGGGGCTGAAGCTTTCTTT
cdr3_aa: CASSLSQTGAEAFF

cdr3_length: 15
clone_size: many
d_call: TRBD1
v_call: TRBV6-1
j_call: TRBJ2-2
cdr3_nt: TGTGCCTCGAGACCTACAGGGGCAGAAACCGGGGAGCTGTTTTTT
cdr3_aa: CASRPTGAETGELFF

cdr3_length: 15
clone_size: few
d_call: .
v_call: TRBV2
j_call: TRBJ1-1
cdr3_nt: TGTGCCAGCAGTGGCTGGGTGTCTAGGAACACTGAAGCTTTCTTT
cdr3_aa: CASSGWVSRNTEAFF

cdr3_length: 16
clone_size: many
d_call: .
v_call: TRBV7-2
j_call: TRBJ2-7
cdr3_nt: TGTGCCAGCAGCTTAGAGGGGGGGCCTGGCTCCTACGAGCAGTACTTC
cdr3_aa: CASSLEGGPGSYEQYF

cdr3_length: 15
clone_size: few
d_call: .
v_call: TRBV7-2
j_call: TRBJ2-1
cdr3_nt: TGTGCCAGCAGCCCAACAGGGCGGAATTACAATGAGCAGTTCTTC
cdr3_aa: CASSPTGRNYNEQFF

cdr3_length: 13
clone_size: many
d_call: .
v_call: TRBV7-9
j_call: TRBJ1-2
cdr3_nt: TGTGCCAGCAGCTTAGCGGGGGAGGGAGGCTACACCTTC
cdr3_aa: CASSLAGEGGYTF

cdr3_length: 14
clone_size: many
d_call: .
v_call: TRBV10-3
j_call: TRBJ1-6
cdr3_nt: TGTGCCATCAGTCCCTCGGGGGGTGGTTCACCCCTCCACTTT
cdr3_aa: CAISPSGGGSPLHF

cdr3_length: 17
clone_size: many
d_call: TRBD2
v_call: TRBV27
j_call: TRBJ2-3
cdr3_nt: TGTGCCAGCAGTTTTAGGATAGGCGGGGGGTTCACAGATACGCAGTATTTT
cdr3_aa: CASSFRIGGGFTDTQYF

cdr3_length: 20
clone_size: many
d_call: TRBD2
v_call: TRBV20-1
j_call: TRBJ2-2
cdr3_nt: TGCAGTGCTAGACAGCGGGGCCTATTGGCTAGCGGGGGGGCGAACGGGGAGCTGTTTTTT
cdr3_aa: CSARQRGLLASGGANGELFF

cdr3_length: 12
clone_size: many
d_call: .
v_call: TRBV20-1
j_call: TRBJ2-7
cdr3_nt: TGCAGTGCTAAGGGGTCCACCTACGAGCAGTACTTC
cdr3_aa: CSAKGSTYEQYF

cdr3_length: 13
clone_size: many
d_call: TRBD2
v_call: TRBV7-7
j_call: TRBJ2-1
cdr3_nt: TGTGCCAGCAGCTTAGGACGGGGGGATGAGCAGTTCTTC
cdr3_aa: CASSLGRGDEQFF

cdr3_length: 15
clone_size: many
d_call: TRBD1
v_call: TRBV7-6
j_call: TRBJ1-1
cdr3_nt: TGTGCCAGCAGCCCCCTCACAGGGGGGATCGCTGAAGCTTTCTTT
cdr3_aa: CASSPLTGGIAEAFF

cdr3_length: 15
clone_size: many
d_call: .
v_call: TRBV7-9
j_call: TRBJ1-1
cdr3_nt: TGTGCCAGCAGGTCAGATCCAGGGACGAACACTGAAGCTTTCTTT
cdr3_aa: CASRSDPGTNTEAFF

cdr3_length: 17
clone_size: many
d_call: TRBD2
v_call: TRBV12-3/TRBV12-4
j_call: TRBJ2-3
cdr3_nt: TGTGCCAGCAGCCAAACCCGGACTAGCGGGGGCTCCGATACGCAGTATTTT
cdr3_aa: CASSQTRTSGGSDTQYF

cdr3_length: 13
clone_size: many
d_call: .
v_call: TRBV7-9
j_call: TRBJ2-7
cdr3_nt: TGTGCCAGCAGCGGCAGGGCTGACTACGAGCAGTACTTC
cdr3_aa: CASSGRADYEQYF

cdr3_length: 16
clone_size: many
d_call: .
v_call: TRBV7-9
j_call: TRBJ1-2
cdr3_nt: TGTGCCAGCAGCTTAGCCGGACAGCCCGAAACCTATGGCTACACCTTC
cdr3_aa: CASSLAGQPETYGYTF

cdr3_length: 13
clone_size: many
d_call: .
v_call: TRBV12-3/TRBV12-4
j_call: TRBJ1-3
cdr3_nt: TGTGCCAGCAGCCGGACGGCTGGAAACACCATATATTTT
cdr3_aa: CASSRTAGNTIYF

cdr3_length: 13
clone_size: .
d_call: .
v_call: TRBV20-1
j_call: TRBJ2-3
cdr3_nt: TGCAGTGCTAGTCCCGGGGACCCAGATACGCAGTATTTT
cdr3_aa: CSASPGDPDTQYF

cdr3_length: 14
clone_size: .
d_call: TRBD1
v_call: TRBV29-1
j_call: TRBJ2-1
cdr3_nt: TGCAGCGGTGGGTGGGGACAGGACCTCAATGAGCAGTTCTTC
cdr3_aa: CSGGWGQDLNEQFF

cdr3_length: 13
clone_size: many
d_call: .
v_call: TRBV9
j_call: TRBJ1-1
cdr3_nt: TGTGCCAGCAGCGGCCCCGGCCGGGGGGAAGCTTTCTTT
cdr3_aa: CASSGPGRGEAFF

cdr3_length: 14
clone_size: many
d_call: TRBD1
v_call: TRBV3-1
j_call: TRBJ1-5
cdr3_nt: TGTGCCAGCAGCCACGCAGGGGGCGGTCAGCCCCAGCATTTT
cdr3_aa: CASSHAGGGQPQHF